The clone carrying this T cell receptor beta chain was seen ten or more times. Its target is not known. The source of the sample is a study of T cells in Graves' hyperthyroidism and ophthalmopathy. Study details: At initial diagnosis, before any treatment had begun, peripheral blood was obtained. Study conclusions and caveats: Expanded thyroid clonotypes (above 0.001) were mostly also found in blood.

Disease duration under 2 months; hyperthyroidism patients were aged 18 to 65. V was trimmed by 3 bases and J by 4 bases, leaving 15 bases between them. The CDR3 consists of 15 residues. In germline, CDR1 is SGDLS, CDR2 YYNGEE. TCR beta CDR3 regions were amplified from RNA. The study used the HTBI primer set for a first-round RT-PCR of the TCR CDR3. TCRdb fed the multiplex PCR reads into MiXCR, producing one record per CDR3 protein. Seen here are 350,000 to 400,000 distinct CDR3 sequences, 15% observed once, and the top ten hold 30% to 35%. Input material: blood. J is TRBJ2-3 and V is TRBV9, with D hard to call. This receptor was taken from a woman in her twenties or thirties with Graves' hyperthyroidism. The CDR3 is CASSEDGGLADTQYF. The CDR3 nucleotides are TGTGCCAGCAGCGAGGACGGTGGGCTCGCAGATACGCAGTATTTT.